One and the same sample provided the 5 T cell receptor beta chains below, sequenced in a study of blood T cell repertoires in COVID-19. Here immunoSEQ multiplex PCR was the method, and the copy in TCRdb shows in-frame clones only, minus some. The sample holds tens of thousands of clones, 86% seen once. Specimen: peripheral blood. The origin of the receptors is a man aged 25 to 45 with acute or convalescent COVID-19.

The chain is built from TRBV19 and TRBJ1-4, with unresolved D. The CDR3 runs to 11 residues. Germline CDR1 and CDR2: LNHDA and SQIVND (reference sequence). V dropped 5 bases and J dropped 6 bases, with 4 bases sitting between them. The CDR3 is CASSEDEKLFF. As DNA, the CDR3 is TGTGCCAGTAGTGAGGATGAAAAACTGTTTTTT. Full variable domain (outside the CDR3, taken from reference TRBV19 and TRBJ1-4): DGGITQSPKYLFRKEGQNVTLSCEQNLNHDAMYWYRQDPGQGLRLIYYSQIVNDFQKGDIAEGYSVSREKKESFPLTVTSAQKNPTAFYLCASSEDEKLFFGSGTQLSVL.

The DNA for the CDR3 is TGTGCCAGCAGCTTCGGATACCTGGGGCCAGATACGCAGTATTTT. Protein sequence: CASSFGYLGPDTQYF. The V call is TRBV7-9, the J call TRBJ2-3; TRBD1 is a possible D gene (5 bases). V shed 3 bases and J shed 4 bases, with 14 bases lying between them. This CDR3 region has 15 residues. CDR1 is SEHNR, CDR2 FQNEAQ, per germline (reference sequence).

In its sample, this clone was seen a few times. CDR3 sequence reads: CASSLGAAASNQPQHF. CDR3 sequence (DNA): TGTGCCAGCAGCTTGGGGGCAGCAGCTAGCAATCAGCCCCAGCATTTT. The chain employs TRBV5-6 and TRBJ1-5; D gene uncertain. The CDR3 length is 16 residues. Germline V gene lookup returns CDR1 SGHDT and CDR2 YYEEEE. V gave up 0 bases and J gave up 0 bases, with 10 bases separating them.

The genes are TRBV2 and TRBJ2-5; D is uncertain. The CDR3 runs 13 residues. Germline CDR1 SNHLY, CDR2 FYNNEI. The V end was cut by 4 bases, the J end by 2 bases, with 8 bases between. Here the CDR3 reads CASSVTVQETQYF. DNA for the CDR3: TGTGCCAGCAGTGTTACGGTACAAGAGACCCAGTACTTC.

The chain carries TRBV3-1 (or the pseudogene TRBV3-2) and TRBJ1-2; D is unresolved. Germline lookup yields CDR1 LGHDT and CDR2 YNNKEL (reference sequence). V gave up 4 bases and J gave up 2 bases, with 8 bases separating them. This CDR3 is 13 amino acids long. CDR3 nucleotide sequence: TGTGCCAGCAGCCCCCGAGGGAACTATGGCTACACCTTC. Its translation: CASSPRGNYGYTF.